Listed here are 26 T cell receptor beta chains from one sample, sequenced in a study of T-cell reconstitution after alpha-beta-depleted transplantation in children. Molecular barcoding with unique molecular identifiers was used for the TCRbeta library. A single record per CDR3 protein comes from TCRdb applying MiXCR to the PCR reads. The table records 490,000 or so distinct CDR3 sequences, 10% to 13% of them present only once. Specimen: PBMCs, collected before TCRalphabeta/CD19-depleted stem cell transplant. The receptor source for this set is a child aged 2 to 10 with inherited bone marrow failure, due to receive a stem cell transplant.

This clonotype was recorded a few times. The V gene is TRBV11-2, the J gene TRBJ2-5, with D tentatively TRBD2 (7 bases). V shed 4 bases and J shed 4 bases, with 19 bases lying between them. CDR1 and CDR2 (germline): SGHAT, FQNNGV. The CDR3 runs to 16 residues. Written as DNA, the CDR3 is TGTGCCAGCAGCTCCTCACGCGGGGGCTGGGGAGAGACCCAGTACTTC. Amino acid sequence: CASSSSRGGWGETQYF. Full variable domain (missing parts from reference TRBV11-2 and TRBJ2-5): EAGVAQSPRYKIIEKRQSVAFWCNPISGHATLYWYQQILGQGPKLLIQFQNNGVVDDSQLPKDRFSAERLKGVDSTLKIQPAKLEDSAVYLCASSSSRGGWGETQYFGPGTRLLVL.

Ten or more counts support this clonotype. The rearrangement joins TRBV10-3 to TRBJ2-7; D ambiguous. V lost 6 bases to trimming and J lost 2 bases, with 8 bases between them. Germline-derived CDR1 and CDR2 are ENHRY and SYGVKD. CDR3 size: 12 residues. The CDR3 loop reads CAIRNAAYEQYF. The DNA for the CDR3 is TGTGCCATCAGGAATGCAGCCTACGAGCAGTACTTC.

This clonotype was observed many times. The chain employs TRBV10-3 and TRBJ2-1; TRBD2 matches 7 bases. CDR3 length equals 13 residues. Germline values: CDR1 ENHRY, CDR2 SYGVKD. Trimming at V came to 10 bases and at J to 8 bases, leaving 11 bases not matched to a gene. CDR3 sequence (DNA): TGTGCCACAGGGCAGTGGGAGGGCGATGAGCAGTTCTTC. Translation gives CATGQWEGDEQFF.

The table lists this clonotype with many counts. The chain employs TRBV6-2 or TRBV6-3 and TRBJ1-5, with D perhaps TRBD1 (5 bases). CDR3 length equals 15 residues. V dropped 7 bases and J dropped 0 bases, with 13 bases sitting between them. Germline values: CDR1 MNHEY, CDR2 SVGEGT. This CDR3 reads CASTNRDASNQPQHF. CDR3 coding DNA: TGTGCCAGCACCAATCGGGACGCTAGCAATCAGCCCCAGCATTTT.

There are many counts of this clonotype. The rearrangement links TRBV4-1 to TRBJ2-7, with 7 positions matching TRBD2. Germline CDR1 MGHRA, CDR2 YSYEKL. The CDR3 has 18 residues. V shed 2 bases and J 2 bases; nucleotides not matched to a gene: 15. CDR3 bases: TGCGCCAGCAGCCAACAAAAGTGGGAGGGGTTCCGGACCTACGAGCAGTACTTC. Protein product: CASSQQKWEGFRTYEQYF.

This sequence joins TRBV5-1 and TRBJ2-2; D is tentatively TRBD1 or TRBD2 (6 bases each). Trimming left V 0 bases short and J 10 bases short, with 16 bases between. The germline CDR1 and CDR2 sequences are SGHRS and YFSETQ. CDR3 length equals 15 residues. The DNA of the CDR3 is TGCGCCAGCAGCTTGGAAAGGGGGGCGTTCGCGGAGCTGTTTTTT. Translated: CASSLERGAFAELFF.

This clonotype was observed many times. The rearrangement uses TRBV30 and TRBJ2-7; D uncertain. The V end was cut by 1 base, the J end by 3 bases, with 10 bases between. This CDR3 has 13 amino acids. Germline V gene lookup returns CDR1 GTSNPN and CDR2 SVGIG (reference sequence). The DNA for the CDR3 is TGTGCCTGGAGTGGGCTGGGCGTCTACGAGCAGTACTTC. Protein: CAWSGLGVYEQYF.

This clonotype was observed many times. This chain joins TRBV29-1 and TRBJ2-7, with D hard to call. The CDR3 has 13 residues. Germline V gene sequence: CDR1 SQVTM, CDR2 ANQGSEA. Deletions cut 7 bases from V and 2 bases from J, with 15 bases between. DNA for the CDR3: TGCAGCGGGGCCCTTTTACAGCCCTACGAGCAGTACTTC. Residues: CSGALLQPYEQYF.

This clonotype occurred a few times. V is TRBV13 and J is TRBJ2-7; D is unresolved. The length of the CDR3 is 15 residues. V shed 2 bases and J shed 2 bases, with 13 bases lying between them. The germline CDR1 and CDR2 sequences are PRHDT and FYEKMQ (reference sequence). The CDR3, as DNA: TGTGCCAGCAGCTTATCGAGTATGACGACCTACGAGCAGTACTTC. Translating gives CASSLSSMTTYEQYF.

This clonotype was recorded many times. V is TRBV7-9 and J is TRBJ1-5; D gene ambiguous. The length of the CDR3 is 13 residues. V dropped 0 bases and J dropped 8 bases, with 8 bases sitting between them. Germline loops: CDR1 SEHNR, CDR2 FQNEAQ (reference sequence). The CDR3 loop reads CASSLAREKPQHF. The DNA for the CDR3 is TGTGCCAGCAGCTTAGCGCGGGAAAAGCCCCAGCATTTT.

In regard to this clonotype: A single base separates this from a much larger clone, so it may be a read error. The J gene is TRBJ2-1, the V gene TRBV19; 13 bases align to TRBD2. The CDR3 loop spans 17 amino acids. Germline loops: CDR1 LNHDA, CDR2 SQIVND (reference sequence). The J segment lost 6 bases and the V segment lost 9 bases, leaving 14 bases of the junction unmatched. The CDR3, as DNA: TGTGCCAGGCAATTCCTAGGACTAGCGGGAGTCCCCAATGAGCAGTTCTTC. Its translation: CARQFLGLAGVPNEQFF. Looking up the rest from reference TRBV19 and TRBJ2-1 gives the full variable domain: DGGITQSPKYLFRKEGQNVTLSCEQNLNHDAMYWYRQDPGQGLRLIYYSQIVNDFQKGDIAEGYSVSREKKESFPLTVTSAQKNPTAFYLCARQFLGLAGVPNEQFFGPGTRLTVL.

V gene TRBV18 combines with J gene TRBJ2-5; D perhaps matches TRBD2 (6 bases). Germline CDR1 is KGHSH and CDR2 is LQKENI. The V end was cut by 4 bases, the J end by 3 bases, with 15 bases between. This CDR3 comprises 15 residues. CDR3 nucleotides: TGTGCCAGCTCACGAAGGAGGGAAGAAGAAGAGACCCAGTACTTC. Its translation is CASSRRREEEETQYF.

This clonotype has ten or more counts. One end of the junction is discordant with germline, which a read error may explain. The chain joins TRBV7-9 to TRBJ2-1; no clear D. This CDR3 spans 14 amino acids. Germline V gene data show CDR1 as SEHNR and CDR2 as FQNEAQ (reference sequence). The chain's CDR3 is CAISLSLGLDEQFF. Written as DNA, the CDR3 is TGTGCCATCAGCTTATCGCTGGGGTTGGATGAGCAGTTCTTC.

This clonotype was counted ten times or more. This sequence joins TRBV29-1 and TRBJ2-1; 8 positions agree with TRBD2. Trimming cost V 4 bases and J 8 bases; bases outside gene matches: 7. The CDR3 covers 13 residues. Germline CDR1 reads SQVTM; CDR2 reads ANQGSEA. The CDR3, as DNA: TGCAGCGTTGTTGGCGGGAGGATCTATGAGCAGTTCTTC. Amino acids: CSVVGGRIYEQFF.

This chain links TRBV20-1 with TRBJ2-5, with D maybe TRBD1 (6 bases). The CDR3 contains 14 residues. The germline V gene encodes CDR1 DFQATT and CDR2 SNEGSKA (reference sequence). Deletions cut 8 bases from V and 0 bases from J, with 16 bases between. CDR3 residues: CSPQGQGYQETQYF. For the CDR3, the DNA is TGCAGTCCCCAGGGGCAGGGGTACCAAGAGACCCAGTACTTC.

In this sample, this clonotype turned up a few times. The junction shows a germline mismatch at one end, possibly a read error. V is TRBV20-1 and J is TRBJ2-4; maybe TRBD2 (6 bases). The germline V gene encodes CDR1 DFQATT and CDR2 SNEGSKA (reference sequence). The CDR3 covers 15 residues. CDR3 coding DNA: TGCAGTGCTCGAGACGCTACCCGCGCGCGGGGCATTCAGTACTTC. This codes for CSARDATRARGIQYF.

This clonotype was detected ten times or more. The rearrangement uses TRBV7-2 and TRBJ1-2, with D possibly being TRBD1 (6 bases). Germline V lookup: CDR1 SGHTA, CDR2 FQGNSA. The CDR3 extends over 12 amino acids. Trimming left V 2 bases short and J 8 bases short, with 9 bases between. The CDR3 here is CASSLNRDGYTF. In DNA form, the CDR3 reads TGTGCCAGCAGCTTAAACAGGGACGGCTACACCTTC.

In its sample, this clonotype was seen many times. V and J are TRBV20-1 and TRBJ2-3; 10 positions match TRBD2. The CDR3 covers 17 residues. Germline V gives CDR1 DFQATT, CDR2 SNEGSKA (reference sequence). The ends lost 2 bases at V and 5 bases at J; junction bases unmatched: 13. CDR3 sequence: CSARTASGSKGGDTQYF. Here the CDR3 DNA reads TGCAGTGCTAGAACCGCTAGCGGGAGCAAGGGGGGAGATACGCAGTATTTT.

This clonotype has a count of ten or more. The chain is built from TRBV11-2 and TRBJ2-7; 8 nucleotides agree with TRBD2. The germline V gene has CDR1 SGHAT and CDR2 FQNNGV. The CDR3 sequence is 13 residues long. V lost 5 bases, J lost 8 bases, and 8 bases stayed unmatched. For the CDR3, the DNA is TGTGCCAGCAGCCCTACCGGGACTAGTAAGCAGTACTTC. This codes for CASSPTGTSKQYF. Together with reference TRBV11-2 and TRBJ2-7, the CDR3 gives the full variable domain: EAGVAQSPRYKIIEKRQSVAFWCNPISGHATLYWYQQILGQGPKLLIQFQNNGVVDDSQLPKDRFSAERLKGVDSTLKIQPAKLEDSAVYLCASSPTGTSKQYFGPGTRLTVT.

The chain uses TRBV10-3 and TRBJ2-7, with 9 bases lining up with TRBD1. Germline V gives CDR1 ENHRY, CDR2 SYGVKD. V was pared by 6 bases and J by 5 bases, with 11 bases of the junction left unmatched. CDR3 length: 15 residues. CDR3 residues: CAISGQPGQGHEQYF. CDR3 DNA sequence: TGTGCCATCAGCGGCCAGCCGGGACAGGGCCACGAGCAGTACTTC.

This clonotype was found many times. V usage is TRBV29-1 and J usage is TRBJ2-4; D may match TRBD1 or TRBD2 (5 bases each). This CDR3 has 13 residues. V shed 3 bases and J shed 8 bases, with 14 bases lying between them. CDR1 is SQVTM and CDR2 is ANQGSEA in the germline V gene. CDR3 loop: CSVEGQGVDIQYF. CDR3 nucleotide sequence: TGCAGCGTTGAGGGTCAGGGAGTGGACATTCAGTACTTC.

This clonotype showed up many times. J is TRBJ2-5 and V is TRBV5-1; D possibly uses TRBD1 or TRBD2 (5 bases each). Germline V gene sequence: CDR1 SGHRS, CDR2 YFSETQ. CDR3 length equals 15 residues. The V end lost 2 bases, the J end lost 5 bases, and 16 bases lay between the germline ends. This CDR3 reads CASSFGDRFSETQYF. In DNA form, the CDR3 reads TGCGCCAGCAGCTTTGGGGACCGTTTTTCGGAGACCCAGTACTTC.

The chain joins TRBV7-2 to TRBJ2-3; D might be TRBD2 (6 bases). Looked up from germline, CDR1 is SGHTA and CDR2 is FQGNSA. V was pared by 4 bases and J by 2 bases, with 13 bases between. This CDR3 region has 15 residues. The CDR3 is CASSSGDRSTDTQYF. CDR3 coding DNA: TGTGCCAGCAGCTCGGGGGACCGCTCCACAGATACGCAGTATTTT. Full variable domain (remainder filled in from reference TRBV7-2 and TRBJ2-3): GAGVSQSPSNKVTEKGKDVELRCDPISGHTALYWYRQSLGQGLEFLIYFQGNSAPDKSGLPSDRFSAERTGGSVSTLTIQRTQQEDSAVYLCASSSGDRSTDTQYFGPGTRLTVL.

This clonotype showed up many times. The rearrangement joins TRBV6-1 to TRBJ1-6; possibly TRBD1 for D (5 bases). Per germline, CDR1 MNHNS and CDR2 SASEGT. CDR3 length: 14 residues. The V end lost 6 bases, the J end lost 9 bases, and 15 bases lay between the germline ends. Here the CDR3 DNA reads TGTGCCAGCAGGACGGGACTCTCAGGTTCACCCCTCCACTTT. Protein: CASRTGLSGSPLHF.

This clonotype came up many times. This rearrangement joins TRBV29-1 to TRBJ2-3, with 8 bases matching TRBD2. CDR3 size: 14 residues. Germline CDR1 is SQVTM and CDR2 is ANQGSEA. The J segment lost 0 bases and the V segment lost 4 bases, leaving 3 bases of the junction unmatched. In nucleotides, the CDR3 is TGCAGCGTTGCCACTAGCGGAAGCACAGATACGCAGTATTTT. This sequence encodes CSVATSGSTDTQYF.

This clonotype was counted many times. The chain employs TRBV29-1 and TRBJ2-1; TRBD1 aligns across 7 bases. J lost 8 bases, V lost 4 bases, and 2 bases had no gene match. CDR1 SQVTM and CDR2 ANQGSEA come from the germline V gene. CDR3 length: 11 amino acids. The CDR3 here is CSVVQGYEQFF. In nucleotides, the CDR3 is TGCAGCGTTGTACAGGGGTATGAGCAGTTCTTC.